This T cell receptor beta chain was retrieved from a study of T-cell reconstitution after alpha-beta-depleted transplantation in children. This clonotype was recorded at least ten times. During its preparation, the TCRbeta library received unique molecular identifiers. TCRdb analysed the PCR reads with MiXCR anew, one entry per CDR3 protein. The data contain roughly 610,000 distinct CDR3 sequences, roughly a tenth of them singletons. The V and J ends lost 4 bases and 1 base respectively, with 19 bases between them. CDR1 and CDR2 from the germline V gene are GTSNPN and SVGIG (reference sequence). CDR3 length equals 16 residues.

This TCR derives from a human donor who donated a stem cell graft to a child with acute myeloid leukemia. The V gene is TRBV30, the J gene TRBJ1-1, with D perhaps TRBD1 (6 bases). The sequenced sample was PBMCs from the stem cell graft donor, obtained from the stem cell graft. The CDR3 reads CAWIRGGAASNTEAFF. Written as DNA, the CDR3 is TGTGCCTGGATTCGGGGGGGGGCTGCTTCGAACACTGAAGCTTTCTTT. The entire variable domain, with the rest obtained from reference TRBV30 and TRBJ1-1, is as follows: SQTIHQWPATLVQPVGSPLSLECTVEGTSNPNLYWYRQAAGRGLQLLFYSVGIGQISSEVPQNLSASRPQDRQFILSSKKLLLSDSGFYLCAWIRGGAASNTEAFFGQGTRLTVV.